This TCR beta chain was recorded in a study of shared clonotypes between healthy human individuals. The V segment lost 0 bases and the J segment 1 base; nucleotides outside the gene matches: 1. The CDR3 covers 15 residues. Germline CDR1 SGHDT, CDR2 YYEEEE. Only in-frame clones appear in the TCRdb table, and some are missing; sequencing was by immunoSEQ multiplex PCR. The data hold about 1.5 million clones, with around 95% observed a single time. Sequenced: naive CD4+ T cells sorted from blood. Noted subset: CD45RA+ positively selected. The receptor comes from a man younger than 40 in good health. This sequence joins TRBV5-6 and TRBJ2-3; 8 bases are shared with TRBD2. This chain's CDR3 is CASSLGSGGTDTQYF. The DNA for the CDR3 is TGTGCCAGCAGCTTGGGTAGCGGGGGCACAGATACGCAGTATTTT. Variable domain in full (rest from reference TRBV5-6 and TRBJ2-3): DAGVTQSPTHLIKTRGQQVTLRCSPKSGHDTVSWYQQALGQGPQFIFQYYEEEERQRGNFPDRFSGHQFPNYSSELNVNALLLGDSALYLCASSLGSGGTDTQYFGPGTRLTVL.